This TCR beta chain came from a study of T-cell reconstitution after alpha-beta-depleted transplantation in children. Library preparation (for TCRbeta) was performed with unique molecular identifiers. A single record per CDR3 protein comes from TCRdb applying MiXCR to the PCR reads. The sample lists 260,000 or so distinct CDR3 sequences; around 13% were seen once. This clonotype was counted at least ten times. The CDR3 totals 16 residues. Germline assignment: CDR1 SEHNR and CDR2 FQNEAQ (reference sequence). V was clipped by 0 bases and J by 5 bases, with 16 bases between them. The rearrangement links TRBV7-9 to TRBJ1-1; weak D call: TRBD1 (6 bases). The source was PBMCs from the stem cell graft donor, collected from the stem cell graft. This TCR derives from a human donor who donated a stem cell graft to a child with acute lymphoblastic leukemia. The CDR3 is CASSLASPGAGTEAFF. The CDR3 coding sequence is TGTGCCAGCAGCTTAGCCTCCCCAGGGGCAGGTACTGAAGCTTTCTTT.